This passage covers 18 T cell receptor beta chains from one sample sequenced in a study of blood T cell repertoires in COVID-19. Assay: immunoSEQ multiplex PCR; the TCRdb copy retains only in-frame clones and omits some. The sample lists 90,000 to 150,000 clones, over 60% occurring once. Sequenced input: peripheral blood. The receptors were gathered from a human donor in a cohort sampled during active COVID-19.

In DNA form, the CDR3 reads TGTGCCAGCAGCGTAGTGCCCAGCCTAGAGAGGGAAAAACTGTTTTTT. This sequence encodes CASSVVPSLEREKLFF. The chain employs TRBV9 and TRBJ1-4, with no clear D. The length of the CDR3 is 16 residues. Trimming left V 0 bases short and J 8 bases short, with 17 bases between. The germline gives CDR1 SGDLS, CDR2 YYNGEE.

The genes are TRBV28 and TRBJ2-1, with D unresolved. CDR3 length equals 11 residues. Germline V gives CDR1 MDHEN, CDR2 SYDVKM. Trimming took 6 bases from V and 9 from J, leaving 9 bases between them. CDR3 residues: CASSTPTEQFF. The CDR3 nucleotides are TGTGCCAGCAGCACCCCTACTGAGCAGTTCTTC.

The chain recombines TRBV28 with TRBJ2-7; 9 nucleotides match TRBD1. Germline V gene data show CDR1 as MDHEN and CDR2 as SYDVKM. CDR3 length: 14 residues. V lost 4 bases, J lost 3 bases, and 4 bases stayed unmatched. The CDR3 region has the DNA TGTGCCAGCAGTTATTCGGGACAGGGCTACGAGCAGTACTTC. This gives the protein CASSYSGQGYEQYF.

CDR3 loop: CASHSGGGETQYF. CDR3 DNA: TGCGCCAGCCATAGCGGGGGAGGCGAGACCCAGTACTTC. This chain uses TRBV4-1 with TRBJ2-5; 9 nucleotides match TRBD2. The trim removed 8 bases at V and 5 bases at J, leaving 6 bases unmatched. Germline V gene sequence: CDR1 MGHRA, CDR2 YSYEKL. The CDR3 has 13 residues.

The gene calls are TRBV2 and TRBJ2-6; TRBD1 aligns across 8 bases. Germline CDR1 and CDR2: SNHLY and FYNNEI. The CDR3 extends over 18 amino acids. Germline trimming cut 2 bases from V and 4 bases from J; bases unmatched to any gene: 10. In DNA, the CDR3 is TGTGCCAGCAGTGAAAAGGTGGCAGGGGGCGGAGGGGCCAACGTCCTGACTTTC. Its translation is CASSEKVAGGGGANVLTF. Using reference TRBV2 and TRBJ2-6 for the parts outside the CDR3, the full variable domain is EPEVTQTPSHQVTQMGQEVILRCVPISNHLYFYWYRQILGQKVEFLVSFYNNEISEKSEIFDDQFSVERPDGSNFTLKIRSTKLEDSAMYFCASSEKVAGGGGANVLTFGAGSRLTVL.

The V and J genes are TRBV14 and TRBJ2-7; the D gene is possibly TRBD2 (5 bases). Deletions cut 0 bases from V and 1 base from J, with 10 bases between. This CDR3 comprises 15 residues. From germline, CDR1 is SGHDN and CDR2 FVKESK. The CDR3 is CASSQDRTLSYEQYF. The CDR3 DNA reads as TGTGCCAGCAGCCAAGACCGGACTCTATCCTACGAGCAGTACTTC. Full variable domain (remainder filled in from reference TRBV14 and TRBJ2-7): EAGVTQFPSHSVIEKGQTVTLRCDPISGHDNLYWYRRVMGKEIKFLLHFVKESKQDESGMPNNRFLAERTGGTYSTLKVQPAELEDSGVYFCASSQDRTLSYEQYFGPGTRLTVT.

This clone came up a few times. The J gene is TRBJ1-2, the V gene TRBV27, with TRBD1 matching 7 bases. The trim removed 5 bases at V and 4 bases at J, leaving 1 base unmatched. Germline V gives CDR1 MNHEY, CDR2 SMNVEV (reference sequence). The CDR3 covers 12 residues. The CDR3 reads CASSRDSYGYTF. The CDR3, as DNA: TGTGCCAGCAGTCGGGACAGCTATGGCTACACCTTC.

V and J are TRBV7-8 and TRBJ1-2; D possibly corresponds to TRBD1 (6 bases). Germline V CDR1 and CDR2: SGHVS, FQNEAQ. This CDR3 comprises 14 residues. Between the trimmed V and J ends, which lost 5 bases and 4 bases, there was a span of 14 bases. This CDR3 is CASSKNRESYGYTF. DNA for the CDR3: TGTGCCAGCAGCAAAAACAGGGAATCCTATGGCTACACCTTC.

About this clone: At the DNA level, this CDR3 is encoded by other sequences in the same sample as well. The gene calls are TRBV29-1 and TRBJ2-7, with 10 bases that match TRBD2. The CDR3 contains 12 residues. V shed 3 bases and J 4 bases; nucleotides not matched to a gene: 0. From germline, CDR1 is SQVTM and CDR2 ANQGSEA. The CDR3 nucleotides are TGCAGCGTTGAGGGACTAGCGTACGAGCAGTACTTC. Translating it yields CSVEGLAYEQYF.

The chain couples TRBV28 to TRBJ2-7; 7 bases fit TRBD1. The CDR3 has 15 residues. CDR1 and CDR2 from the germline V gene are MDHEN and SYDVKM. J gave up 3 bases and V 6 bases, and 11 bases lay outside the gene matches. CDR3 loop: CASRMTGKTVYEQYF. The CDR3, as DNA: TGTGCCAGCAGAATGACAGGGAAGACTGTCTACGAGCAGTACTTC.

Note on this clone: Within the sample, other DNA sequences also encode this same CDR3. V and J are TRBV5-6 and TRBJ1-1, with D unresolved. This CDR3 spans 13 amino acids. Germline values: CDR1 SGHDT, CDR2 YYEEEE. V was pared by 0 bases and J by 1 base, with 4 bases between. CDR3 nucleotide sequence: TGTGCCAGCAGCTTGGACAGGAACACTGAAGCTTTCTTT. It encodes CASSLDRNTEAFF.

This clone occurred a few times. At the DNA level, this CDR3 is encoded by other sequences in the same sample as well. This chain joins TRBV30 and TRBJ1-1; a possible D gene is TRBD1 (6 bases). V was trimmed by 3 bases and J by 5 bases, leaving 13 bases between them. Germline V gene lookup returns CDR1 GTSNPN and CDR2 SVGIG (reference sequence). CDR3 length: 13 residues. The CDR3 spells CAWSVGGATEAFF. The CDR3 nucleotides are TGTGCCTGGAGCGTGGGGGGGGCAACTGAAGCTTTCTTT.

The V call is TRBV24-1, the J call TRBJ2-1; 13 bases fit TRBD2. The CDR3 has 17 amino acids. The germline V gene has CDR1 KGHDR and CDR2 SFDVKD. The junction had 16 bases not matched to a gene; V was cut back by 3 bases and J by 15 bases. The CDR3 DNA is TGTGCCACCAGTGATCCCCCAACCGGGACTAGCGGGGTCCGAGCGTTCTTC. This translates into CATSDPPTGTSGVRAFF.

The chain combines TRBV5-1 with TRBJ2-7; 8 bases agree with TRBD2. J gave up 7 bases and V 3 bases, and 9 bases lay outside the gene matches. This CDR3 has 14 amino acids. Germline V CDR1 and CDR2: SGHRS, YFSETQ. This chain's CDR3 is CASSSTGGPQEQYF. CDR3 DNA: TGCGCCAGCAGCTCCACGGGGGGGCCTCAAGAGCAGTACTTC.

The CDR3: CASSYAAANYGYTF. CDR3 DNA: TGTGCCAGCAGTTACGCGGCAGCCAACTATGGCTACACCTTC. V and J are TRBV6-5 and TRBJ1-2; no firm D call. CDR3 length: 14 amino acids. V was cut by 2 bases and J by 2 bases, with 9 bases left in between. CDR1 and CDR2 (germline): MNHEY, SVGAGI.

This clone was seen a few times. The rearrangement joins TRBV18 to TRBJ1-1; the D is unclear. Between the trimmed V and J ends, which lost 6 bases and 5 bases, there was a span of 13 bases. Germline V CDR1 and CDR2: KGHSH, LQKENI. This CDR3 region has 13 residues. CDR3 region: CASSPSGRTEAFF. The DNA of the CDR3 is TGTGCCAGCTCGCCCTCGGGAAGGACTGAAGCTTTCTTT.

V and J are TRBV6-5 and TRBJ2-5; 9 bases map to TRBD2. V trimming: 3 bases; J trimming: 4 bases; junction bases outside the gene matches: 3. The CDR3 runs to 14 residues. From germline, CDR1 is MNHEY and CDR2 SVGAGI. CDR3 sequence reads: CASSYSGGRETQYF. CDR3 DNA: TGTGCCAGCAGTTATAGCGGGGGTCGAGAGACCCAGTACTTC.

The J gene is TRBJ2-7, the V gene TRBV6-2 or TRBV6-3, with 12 bases matching TRBD2. The CDR3 has 15 amino acids. Germline CDR1 is MNHEY and CDR2 is SVGEGT. The V and J ends lost 0 bases and 7 bases, in that order; junction bases with no gene match: 4. In nucleotides, the CDR3 is TGTGCCAGCAGTTACTCGACTAGCGGGGGTCGAGAGCAGTACTTC. The encoded protein is CASSYSTSGGREQYF.